The 28 T cell receptor beta chains given below trace back to one sample, sequenced in a study of blood T cell repertoires in COVID-19. Here immunoSEQ multiplex PCR was the method, and the copy in TCRdb shows in-frame clones only, minus some. The repertoire holds some 150,000 clones, with about 92% as singletons. The specimen was peripheral blood. These receptors were taken from a human donor in a cohort sampled during active COVID-19.

The chain has TRBV9 and TRBJ2-2; 8 positions agree with TRBD1. CDR3 length equals 15 residues. V shed 4 bases and J 7 bases; nucleotides not matched to a gene: 9. The germline V gene has CDR1 SGDLS and CDR2 YYNGEE. CDR3 sequence reads: CASSSWTGLIGELFF. CDR3 sequence (DNA): TGTGCCAGCAGCTCTTGGACAGGGTTAATCGGGGAGCTGTTTTTT.

The table lists this clone with a few counts. The V gene is TRBV27, the J gene TRBJ1-2; D not certain. There are 16 residues in the CDR3. CDR1 and CDR2 from the germline V gene are MNHEY and SMNVEV (reference sequence). Trimming took off 2 bases at V and 2 bases at J, with 15 bases between the two ends. CDR3 sequence (DNA): TGTGCCAGCAGTTTAGGCAGCGGAACTGGGAACTATGGCTACACCTTC. This codes for CASSLGSGTGNYGYTF.

The chain joins TRBV7-9 to TRBJ1-2; D remains ambiguous. CDR1 and CDR2 from the germline V gene are SEHNR and FQNEAQ (reference sequence). Trimming shortened V by 5 bases and J by 8 bases, and 15 bases separated the two germline ends. The length of the CDR3 is 13 residues. CDR3 DNA: TGTGCCAGCAGCCGGCTGGAGGGTGGCGGCTACACCTTC. Translated, it gives CASSRLEGGGYTF.

This chain uses TRBV5-1 with TRBJ1-1, with D possibly matching TRBD1 (6 bases). The V gene lost 2 bases and the J gene lost 0 bases, with 17 bases spanning the gap. Looked up from germline, CDR1 is SGHRS and CDR2 is YFSETQ. This CDR3 has 17 residues. The DNA for the CDR3 is TGCGCCAGCAGCTTCCAAGGGGGAGCCAACCTGAACACTGAAGCTTTCTTT. Its translation: CASSFQGGANLNTEAFF.

The J gene is TRBJ2-7, the V gene TRBV7-2, with TRBD2 matching 10 bases. Germline assignment: CDR1 SGHTA and CDR2 FQGNSA. Germline trimming cut 7 bases from V and 5 bases from J; bases unmatched to any gene: 8. There are 14 residues in the CDR3. CDR3 residues: CASKGGLAIHEQYF. The CDR3, as DNA: TGTGCCAGCAAGGGGGGACTAGCGATCCACGAGCAGTACTTC. Together with reference TRBV7-2 and TRBJ2-7, the CDR3 gives the full variable domain: GAGVSQSPSNKVTEKGKDVELRCDPISGHTALYWYRQSLGQGLEFLIYFQGNSAPDKSGLPSDRFSAERTGGSVSTLTIQRTQQEDSAVYLCASKGGLAIHEQYFGPGTRLTVT.

This chain uses TRBV4-3 with TRBJ1-5; D may be TRBD1 (6 bases). Germline V gene lookup returns CDR1 LGHNA and CDR2 YSLEER. The CDR3 runs to 14 residues. Between the trimmed V and J ends, which lost 1 base and 7 bases, there was a span of 11 bases. CDR3 amino acids: CASSQAYREQPQHF. As DNA, the CDR3 is TGCGCCAGCAGCCAAGCATACAGGGAACAGCCCCAGCATTTT.

The V gene is TRBV20-1, the J gene TRBJ2-7; 10 bases are a match to TRBD1. The CDR3 extends over 15 amino acids. Germline CDR1 and CDR2: DFQATT and SNEGSKA (reference sequence). With 3 bases clipped from V and 2 bases from J, the junction kept 7 bases outside the gene matches. CDR3 protein: CSASIRTGGPYEQYF. The CDR3, as DNA: TGCAGTGCTAGTATAAGGACAGGGGGACCCTACGAGCAGTACTTC.

The chain couples TRBV5-6 to TRBJ1-3, with a weak D call TRBD1 (6 bases). Germline-derived CDR1 and CDR2 are SGHDT and YYEEEE. V lost 4 bases to trimming and J lost 4 bases, with 18 bases between them. There are 16 residues in the CDR3. In nucleotides, the CDR3 is TGTGCCAGCAGCGCCCCGGCGGGGGGCTACGGAAACACCATATATTTT. This gives the protein CASSAPAGGYGNTIYF.

The J gene is TRBJ1-2, the V gene TRBV7-6, with a weak D call TRBD1 (5 bases). Trimming removed 5 bases from V and 5 bases from J, with 12 bases in between. The CDR3 has 13 residues. Per the germline V gene, CDR1 is SGHVS and CDR2 is FNYEAQ. The CDR3, as DNA: TGTGCCAGCAGCCCAGGGACTACTTATGGCTACACCTTC. Its translation: CASSPGTTYGYTF. The full variable domain, with the rest looked up from reference TRBV7-6 and TRBJ1-2, is GAGVSQSPRYKVTKRGQDVALRCDPISGHVSLYWYRQALGQGPEFLTYFNYEAQQDKSGLPNDRFSAERPEGSISTLTIQRTEQRDSAMYRCASSPGTTYGYTFGSGTRLTVV.

The chain combines TRBV5-1 with TRBJ1-4; 7 nucleotides agree with TRBD1. J lost 8 bases, V lost 0 bases, and 7 bases had no gene match. Looked up from germline, CDR1 is SGHRS and CDR2 is YFSETQ. The CDR3 totals 15 residues. This CDR3 reads CASSLAGRGKEKLFF. In nucleotides, the CDR3 is TGCGCCAGCAGCTTGGCGGGCAGGGGGAAGGAAAAACTGTTTTTT.

The chain recombines TRBV5-1 with TRBJ2-5; 8 bases agree with TRBD1. The CDR3 contains 14 residues. Unmatched junction bases numbered 9, after V lost 7 bases and J lost 4 bases. CDR1 is SGHRS and CDR2 is YFSETQ in the germline V gene. The CDR3 region has the DNA TGCGCCAGCCATAAGACAGGGGTGTCAGAGACCCAGTACTTC. Its protein is CASHKTGVSETQYF.

The gene calls are TRBV2 and TRBJ2-7, with D possibly being TRBD2 (6 bases). Germline lookup yields CDR1 SNHLY and CDR2 FYNNEI. The ends were cut back, 7 bases at V and 3 bases at J, with 19 bases in the middle. The length of the CDR3 is 15 residues. The CDR3 nucleotides are TGTGCCAGCATCCCCACCGGGGGAAAGCGCTACGAGCAGTACTTC. The encoded protein is CASIPTGGKRYEQYF.

The chain is built from TRBV27 and TRBJ2-1; 9 nucleotides line up with TRBD2. The CDR3 totals 16 residues. V shed 7 bases, J shed 7 bases, and the junction held 14 bases outside the gene matches. CDR1 is MNHEY and CDR2 is SMNVEV in the germline V gene (reference sequence). This CDR3 reads CASTPWGASGVNEQFF. In DNA form, the CDR3 reads TGTGCCAGCACCCCTTGGGGGGCTAGCGGGGTAAATGAGCAGTTCTTC.

The chain links TRBV3-1 (or the pseudogene TRBV3-2) to TRBJ1-1; possible D gene TRBD1, 6 bases. Trimming took off 4 bases at V and 1 base at J, with 10 bases between the two ends. This CDR3 comprises 14 residues. CDR1 LGHDT and CDR2 YNNKEL come from the germline V gene (reference sequence). The CDR3 loop reads CASSPRGGNTEAFF. Written as DNA, the CDR3 is TGTGCCAGCAGCCCGAGGGGGGGGAACACTGAAGCTTTCTTT.

This chain joins TRBV15 and TRBJ2-1; weak D call: TRBD2 (5 bases). From germline, CDR1 is LNHNV and CDR2 YYDKDF (reference sequence). The CDR3 sequence is 15 residues long. V was clipped by 0 bases and J by 2 bases, with 8 bases between them. The CDR3 DNA sequence: TGTGCCACCAGCAGAGATATCGGGGCCTACAATGAGCAGTTCTTC. This translates into CATSRDIGAYNEQFF.

This sequence joins TRBV5-1 and TRBJ2-5, with 9 positions matching TRBD1. Losses at the gene ends were 4 bases for V and 4 bases for J; bases not matched to a gene: 5. Germline CDR1 reads SGHRS; CDR2 reads YFSETQ. This CDR3 comprises 14 residues. The CDR3 nucleotides read TGCGCCAGCAGCCAACAGGGGGCAAGAGAGACCCAGTACTTC. This encodes CASSQQGARETQYF.

In the case of this clone: The sample carries other DNA sequences with the same CDR3. The V gene is TRBV6-1, the J gene TRBJ2-7; the D gene is possibly TRBD1 (5 bases). V was cut by 0 bases and J by 1 base, with 16 bases left in between. This CDR3 is built from 17 residues. Germline V gene sequence: CDR1 MNHNS, CDR2 SASEGT. The CDR3 spells CASSEALQGSNSYEQYF. DNA of the CDR3: TGTGCCAGCAGTGAAGCGCTTCAGGGTTCGAATTCCTACGAGCAGTACTTC.

The V call is TRBV10-3, the J call TRBJ1-5; no clear D gene. Trimming left V 1 base short and J 0 bases short, with 7 bases between. Germline V gene sequence: CDR1 ENHRY, CDR2 SYGVKD. This CDR3 contains 15 residues. CDR3 protein: CAISELHRSNQPQHF. The CDR3 region has the DNA TGTGCCATCAGTGAGTTACACCGTAGCAATCAGCCCCAGCATTTT.

The chain joins TRBV7-2 to TRBJ2-1, with 11 bases fitting TRBD2. This CDR3 has 15 amino acids. Germline CDR1 reads SGHTA; CDR2 reads FQGNSA. V was clipped by 1 base and J by 8 bases; unmatched bases: 4. The CDR3 DNA reads TGTGCCAGCAGCTTAGGTAGCGGGGGGGCCGATGAGCAGTTCTTC. Its translation is CASSLGSGGADEQFF.

The chain couples TRBV11-2 to TRBJ2-3, with D possibly matching TRBD1 (7 bases). In germline, CDR1 is SGHAT, CDR2 FQNNGV. This CDR3 comprises 19 residues. With 3 bases removed from V and 4 bases from J, the gap between germline ends came to 26 bases. The CDR3 spells CASSFFQKEGAGLADTQYF. The CDR3 coding sequence is TGTGCCAGCAGCTTCTTTCAAAAGGAGGGGGCAGGTTTAGCAGATACGCAGTATTTT.

The V gene is TRBV10-3, the J gene TRBJ1-3, with no clear D. This CDR3 region has 14 residues. The germline V and J ends were trimmed by 3 bases and 2 bases, with 8 bases remaining between them. Germline V gene lookup returns CDR1 ENHRY and CDR2 SYGVKD. CDR3 sequence: CAISESPAGNTIYF. The CDR3 nucleotides are TGTGCCATCAGTGAATCGCCGGCTGGAAACACCATATATTTT.

This clone was observed once. The chain uses TRBV12-5 and TRBJ2-5; D may be TRBD1 (5 bases). The CDR3 consists of 14 residues. CDR1 and CDR2 (germline): LGHNT, FRNRAP. V was clipped by 1 base and J by 7 bases, with 13 bases between them. The CDR3 here is CASGLATGSGTQYF. In nucleotides, the CDR3 is TGTGCTAGTGGTTTGGCCACAGGTTCCGGGACCCAGTACTTC.

This chain joins TRBV6-1 and TRBJ2-1; 8 bases agree with TRBD2. CDR1 and CDR2 from the germline V gene are MNHNS and SASEGT. The J segment lost 5 bases and the V segment lost 1 base, leaving 4 bases of the junction unmatched. This CDR3 contains 15 residues. CDR3 amino acids: CASSEGGGGHNEQFF. In DNA, the CDR3 is TGTGCCAGCAGTGAAGGGGGCGGGGGGCACAATGAGCAGTTCTTC.

This rearrangement joins TRBV6-5 to TRBJ2-5; TRBD1 matches at 9 bases. The junction had 8 bases not matched to a gene; V was cut back by 5 bases and J by 4 bases. CDR3 length equals 15 residues. The germline V gene encodes CDR1 MNHEY and CDR2 SVGAGI. CDR3 in DNA: TGTGCCAGCAGTATCGACAGGGGGTTTATAGAGACCCAGTACTTC. As protein: CASSIDRGFIETQYF.

The chain combines TRBV11-1 with TRBJ1-1; D is perhaps TRBD1 (6 bases). Per the germline V gene, CDR1 is SGHAT and CDR2 is FQDESV (reference sequence). The CDR3 is 14 residues long. Trimming pared 4 bases from V and 5 bases from J, leaving 14 bases between. The CDR3 region is CASSSERGGTEAFF. The CDR3 nucleotides read TGTGCCAGCAGCTCGGAAAGGGGGGGGACTGAAGCTTTCTTT.

This chain joins TRBV6-2 or TRBV6-3 and TRBJ2-7; TRBD1 matches at 7 bases. The CDR3 loop spans 12 amino acids. The V gene's germline CDR1 is MNHEY and CDR2 SVGEGT. V lost 4 bases to trimming and J lost 6 bases; unmatched junction nucleotides: 3. CDR3 in amino acids: CASSWAGGEQYF. In DNA form, the CDR3 reads TGTGCCAGCAGTTGGGCAGGGGGCGAGCAGTACTTC.

This chain uses TRBV4-1 with TRBJ2-4, with D possibly being TRBD2 (5 bases). CDR3 length equals 15 residues. Trimming cost V 2 bases and J 2 bases, with 10 bases left between them. Germline V gene data show CDR1 as MGHRA and CDR2 as YSYEKL. The CDR3 spells CASSQSGLTKNIQYF. CDR3 sequence (DNA): TGCGCCAGCAGCCAAAGCGGTCTAACCAAAAACATTCAGTACTTC.

This chain joins TRBV7-3 and TRBJ2-7; TRBD2 aligns across 8 bases. The CDR3 consists of 17 residues. Looked up from germline, CDR1 is SGHTA and CDR2 is FQGTGA. The V segment lost 0 bases and the J segment 0 bases; nucleotides outside the gene matches: 7. The CDR3 protein is CASSLTGGTRASYEQYF. In DNA form, the CDR3 reads TGTGCCAGCAGCTTAACCGGGGGGACTAGGGCCTCCTACGAGCAGTACTTC.